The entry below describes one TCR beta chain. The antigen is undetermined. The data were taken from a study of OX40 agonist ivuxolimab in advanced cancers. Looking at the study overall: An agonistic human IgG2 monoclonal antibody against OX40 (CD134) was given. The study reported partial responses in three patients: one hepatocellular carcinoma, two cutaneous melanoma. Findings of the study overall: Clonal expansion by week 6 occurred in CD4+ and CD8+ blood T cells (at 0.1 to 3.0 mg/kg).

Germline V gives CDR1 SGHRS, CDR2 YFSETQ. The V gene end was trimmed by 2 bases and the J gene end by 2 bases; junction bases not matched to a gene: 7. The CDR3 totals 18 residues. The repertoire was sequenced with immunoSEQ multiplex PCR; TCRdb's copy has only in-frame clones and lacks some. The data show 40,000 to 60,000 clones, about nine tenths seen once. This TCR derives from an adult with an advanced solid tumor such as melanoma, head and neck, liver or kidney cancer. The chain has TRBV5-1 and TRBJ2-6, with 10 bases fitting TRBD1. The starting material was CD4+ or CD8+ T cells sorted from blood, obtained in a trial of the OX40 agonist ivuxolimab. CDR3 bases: TGCGCCAGCAGCTTATCGACAGGGGGCTTGGCTGGGGCCAACGTCCTGACTTTC. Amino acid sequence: CASSLSTGGLAGANVLTF.